Listed below are T cell receptor beta chains from one sample, sequenced in a study of shared clonotypes between healthy human individuals. Produced via immunoSEQ multiplex PCR; TCRdb's table is partial and in-frame only. The sample has 2 million to 2.5 million clones; approximately 94% are singletons. Sequenced input: naive CD4+ T cells sorted from blood. These receptors came from a man aged 18 to 29 in good health. CDR3s include the opening cysteine and the closing phenylalanine or tryptophan. Fields, in order: clone size, V gene, D gene, J gene, CDR3 DNA, CDR3 protein. D genes are given only for firm matches. A clone size is listed for some rows: how often the clone was seen (once, few, many), or a class if it is expanded.

clone size: NA; V gene: TRBV5-1; D gene: TRBD1; J gene: TRBJ1-5; CDR3 DNA: TGCGCCAGCAGCTCGGGGACAGGTGCTAATCAGCCCCAGCATTTT; CDR3 protein: CASSSGTGANQPQHF
clone size: NA; V gene: TRBV7-8; D gene: NA; J gene: TRBJ1-5; CDR3 DNA: TGTGCCAGCAGCTTAGGACAGCAGTATAGCAATCAGCCCCAGCATTTT; CDR3 protein: CASSLGQQYSNQPQHF
clone size: NA; V gene: TRBV6-5; D gene: NA; J gene: TRBJ2-6; CDR3 DNA: TGTGCCAGCAGTCCCGTGGGGCTTGGGGCCAACGTCCTGACTTTC; CDR3 protein: CASSPVGLGANVLTF
clone size: once; V gene: TRBV2; D gene: TRBD2; J gene: TRBJ2-7; CDR3 DNA: TGTGCCAGCAGTGCAACTAGCGGGAGAATCGACGAGCAGTACTTC; CDR3 protein: CASSATSGRIDEQYF
clone size: NA; V gene: TRBV14; D gene: NA; J gene: TRBJ2-7; CDR3 DNA: TGTGCCAGCAGCCAAGGGAGGGGCGAGCAGTACTTC; CDR3 protein: CASSQGRGEQYF
clone size: NA; V gene: TRBV30; D gene: TRBD2; J gene: TRBJ2-7; CDR3 DNA: TGTGCCTGGAGTGTATACGGCGGGAGGGCCGGGCAGTACTTC; CDR3 protein: CAWSVYGGRAGQYF
clone size: NA; V gene: TRBV7-3; D gene: TRBD1; J gene: TRBJ2-1; CDR3 DNA: TGTGCCAGCAGCCACCGACAGGGACCCTACAATGAGCAGTTCTTC; CDR3 protein: CASSHRQGPYNEQFF
clone size: NA; V gene: TRBV5-4; D gene: NA; J gene: TRBJ1-1; CDR3 DNA: TGTGCCAGCAATCCGGCAGGGATGAACACTGAAGCTTTCTTT; CDR3 protein: CASNPAGMNTEAFF
clone size: NA; V gene: TRBV30; D gene: NA; J gene: TRBJ2-5; CDR3 DNA: TGTGCCTGGGGAGGCTCCCTCCAAGAGACCCAGTACTTC; CDR3 protein: CAWGGSLQETQYF
clone size: NA; V gene: TRBV4-2; D gene: TRBD1; J gene: TRBJ1-5; CDR3 DNA: TGTGCCAGCAGCCAAGATCAGGTTCGGACAGGGGGTTATCAGCCCCAGCATTTT; CDR3 protein: CASSQDQVRTGGYQPQHF
clone size: NA; V gene: TRBV5-1; D gene: TRBD1; J gene: TRBJ2-7; CDR3 DNA: TGCGCCAGCAGCCGGGACAGGGACTACGAGCAGTACTTC; CDR3 protein: CASSRDRDYEQYF
clone size: NA; V gene: TRBV18; D gene: NA; J gene: TRBJ1-4; CDR3 DNA: TGTGCCAGCTCGCAGCGGGAGCTACAAAGCGATGAAAAACTGTTTTTT; CDR3 protein: CASSQRELQSDEKLFF
clone size: NA; V gene: TRBV7-8; D gene: TRBD1; J gene: TRBJ1-6; CDR3 DNA: TGTGCCAGCAGCTTTAAAAGACAGGGGAGCTCCTATAATTCACCCCTCCACTTT; CDR3 protein: CASSFKRQGSSYNSPLHF
clone size: NA; V gene: TRBV4-3; D gene: TRBD2; J gene: TRBJ2-3; CDR3 DNA: TGCGCCAGCAGCTACGCAGCTAGCGGGAGTAAGGCAGATACGCAGTATTTT; CDR3 protein: CASSYAASGSKADTQYF
clone size: NA; V gene: TRBV5-1; D gene: TRBD2; J gene: TRBJ2-7; CDR3 DNA: TGCGCCAGCAGCTCGACTAGCGGGAGTAGCGAGCAGTACTTC; CDR3 protein: CASSSTSGSSEQYF
clone size: NA; V gene: TRBV9; D gene: NA; J gene: TRBJ1-2; CDR3 DNA: TGTGCCAGCAGCGCTCCAAGGATGGGGGAAACTAACTATGGCTACACCTTC; CDR3 protein: CASSAPRMGETNYGYTF
clone size: NA; V gene: TRBV19; D gene: NA; J gene: TRBJ2-3; CDR3 DNA: TGTGCCAGTCGCACAGGGTATGGCACAGATACGCAGTATTTT; CDR3 protein: CASRTGYGTDTQYF
clone size: NA; V gene: TRBV27; D gene: NA; J gene: TRBJ1-1; CDR3 DNA: TGTGCCAGCAGTTTAATGGCAATGAACACTGAAGCTTTCTTT; CDR3 protein: CASSLMAMNTEAFF
clone size: NA; V gene: TRBV6-5; D gene: NA; J gene: TRBJ2-7; CDR3 DNA: TGTGCCAGCAGTTCCCTCGCGAGACCCTACGAGCAGTACTTC; CDR3 protein: CASSSLARPYEQYF
clone size: once; V gene: TRBV5-6; D gene: TRBD1; J gene: TRBJ2-2; CDR3 DNA: TGTGCCAGCAGCTTAGACAGGGGCAAAAACACCGGGGAGCTGTTTTTT; CDR3 protein: CASSLDRGKNTGELFF
clone size: NA; V gene: TRBV18; D gene: TRBD1; J gene: TRBJ2-7; CDR3 DNA: TGTGCCAGCTCGCGGACAGGGTCCTACGAGCAGTACTTC; CDR3 protein: CASSRTGSYEQYF
clone size: NA; V gene: TRBV19; D gene: TRBD1; J gene: TRBJ1-2; CDR3 DNA: TGTGCCAGTAGCCCGATACCGGGACAGGGGGCGGATGGCTACACCTTC; CDR3 protein: CASSPIPGQGADGYTF
clone size: NA; V gene: TRBV11-2; D gene: TRBD2; J gene: TRBJ2-7; CDR3 DNA: TGTGCCAGCAGCTTAGGACTAGCGGGGACTTACGAGCAGTACTTC; CDR3 protein: CASSLGLAGTYEQYF
clone size: NA; V gene: TRBV5-4; D gene: TRBD2; J gene: TRBJ2-5; CDR3 DNA: TGTGCCAGCAGCCCGGGACTAGCGGGGGCGGAGACCCAGTACTTC; CDR3 protein: CASSPGLAGAETQYF
clone size: NA; V gene: TRBV25-1; D gene: NA; J gene: TRBJ2-6; CDR3 DNA: TGTGCCAGCAGCGAAGCGGTGGGGAGCTCTGGGGCCAACGTCCTGACTTTC; CDR3 protein: CASSEAVGSSGANVLTF